This passage covers 15 T cell receptor beta chains from one sample sequenced in a study of blood T cell repertoires in COVID-19. Here immunoSEQ multiplex PCR was the method, and the copy in TCRdb shows in-frame clones only, minus some. The repertoire holds tens of thousands of clones, with 75% to 95% as singletons. The sequenced sample was peripheral blood. The receptors shown here come from a human donor with active COVID-19. The donor label of this sample is uncertain.

The V call is TRBV2, the J call TRBJ2-2; the D gene is possibly TRBD1 (6 bases). This CDR3 is 14 amino acids long. CDR1 is SNHLY, CDR2 FYNNEI, per germline. V lost 2 bases, J lost 6 bases, and 10 bases lay in between. The CDR3 protein is CASSEQGPPGELFF. DNA of the CDR3: TGTGCCAGCAGTGAACAGGGGCCCCCCGGGGAGCTGTTTTTT.

This chain joins TRBV27 and TRBJ2-7, with 8 bases that match TRBD1. The CDR3 totals 15 residues. Germline V gene lookup returns CDR1 MNHEY and CDR2 SMNVEV (reference sequence). After removal of 3 bases from V and 6 bases from J, the junction contained 10 bases not matched to a gene. CDR3 sequence (DNA): TGTGCCAGCAGTTTTCACGGACAGGGAAGGTCCGAGCAGTACTTC. It codes for CASSFHGQGRSEQYF.

CDR3 sequence reads: CASSPLDREKETQYF. Written as DNA, the CDR3 is TGTGCCAGCAGCCCCTTGGACAGGGAGAAAGAGACCCAGTACTTC. The chain uses TRBV5-6 and TRBJ2-5; 8 bases align to TRBD1. Germline CDR1 and CDR2: SGHDT and YYEEEE. J gave up 3 bases and V 4 bases, and 8 bases lay outside the gene matches. The CDR3 is 15 amino acids.

The chain recombines TRBV30 with TRBJ2-2; D gene uncertain. Germline V gene sequence: CDR1 GTSNPN, CDR2 SVGIG (reference sequence). The V and J ends lost 0 bases and 3 bases respectively, with 11 bases between them. This CDR3 is built from 15 residues. The CDR3 coding sequence is TGTGCCTGGAGTGTTCGGCAGGTTGACACCGGGGAGCTGTTTTTT. Translated, it gives CAWSVRQVDTGELFF. Complete variable domain (other parts from reference TRBV30 and TRBJ2-2): SQTIHQWPATLVQPVGSPLSLECTVEGTSNPNLYWYRQAAGRGLQLLFYSVGIGQISSEVPQNLSASRPQDRQFILSSKKLLLSDSGFYLCAWSVRQVDTGELFFGEGSRLTVL.

This clone was seen once. The V gene is TRBV29-1, the J gene TRBJ2-7, with 7 bases lining up with TRBD1. Germline V gives CDR1 SQVTM, CDR2 ANQGSEA. The CDR3 contains 12 residues. V shed 4 bases, J shed 0 bases, and the junction held 0 bases outside the gene matches. Written as DNA, the CDR3 is TGCAGCGTTGGACAGGGCTCCTACGAGCAGTACTTC. Protein product: CSVGQGSYEQYF.

The chain is built from TRBV7-2 and TRBJ2-3; 9 bases line up with TRBD2. There are 19 residues in the CDR3. Germline lookup yields CDR1 SGHTA and CDR2 FQGNSA. The trim removed 2 bases at V and 6 bases at J, leaving 18 bases unmatched. The CDR3: CASSLTGLARAARPDTQYF. The CDR3 DNA reads TGTGCCAGCAGCTTAACCGGACTAGCGCGCGCAGCCCGTCCGGATACGCAGTATTTT.

The chain employs TRBV5-4 and TRBJ2-2; D is unclear. Germline V lookup: CDR1 SGHNT, CDR2 YYREEE (reference sequence). The CDR3 totals 15 residues. V was pared by 5 bases and J by 1 base, with 12 bases between. The CDR3: CASSLAGLNTGELFF. The CDR3, as DNA: TGTGCCAGCAGTTTAGCCGGGTTGAACACCGGGGAGCTGTTTTTT.

The chain is built from TRBV5-6 and TRBJ1-1; 7 bases agree with TRBD1. The V segment lost 3 bases and the J segment 6 bases; nucleotides outside the gene matches: 2. This CDR3 has 12 amino acids. Germline loops: CDR1 SGHDT, CDR2 YYEEEE. The CDR3 reads CASSSGQAEAFF. In nucleotides, the CDR3 is TGTGCCAGCAGCTCCGGACAGGCTGAAGCTTTCTTT.

This clone was picked up one time. The rearrangement links TRBV6-2 or TRBV6-3 to TRBJ2-7; 9 bases are shared with TRBD1. Germline assignment: CDR1 MNHEY and CDR2 SVGEGT. The CDR3 runs to 15 residues. Trimming cost V 5 bases and J 2 bases; bases outside gene matches: 7. The CDR3 DNA reads TGTGCCAGCAGTGGGGGACAGGGCATTCCCTACGAGCAGTACTTC. Translated: CASSGGQGIPYEQYF.

This rearrangement joins TRBV29-1 to TRBJ1-4; the D gene is possibly TRBD1 (5 bases). Germline V gives CDR1 SQVTM, CDR2 ANQGSEA. The CDR3 is 14 amino acids. V shed 3 bases and J shed 10 bases, with 18 bases lying between them. CDR3 bases: TGCAGCGTTGAGGAGACGGGAGGGGCTGGAAAACTGTTTTTT. This codes for CSVEETGGAGKLFF.

The chain combines TRBV19 with TRBJ1-5; 11 positions match TRBD1. CDR3 length equals 17 residues. Germline V gives CDR1 LNHDA, CDR2 SQIVND (reference sequence). V dropped 5 bases and J dropped 4; count of bases not matched to a gene: 10. The CDR3 region has the DNA TGTGCCAGTAGTCCTCCCGGGACAGGGGGTCAGAATCAGCCCCAGCATTTT. Its translation is CASSPPGTGGQNQPQHF.

J is TRBJ1-1 and V is TRBV2; a possible D gene is TRBD1 (5 bases). Germline assignment: CDR1 SNHLY and CDR2 FYNNEI. Trimming shortened V by 3 bases and J by 9 bases, and 14 bases separated the two germline ends. The CDR3 runs to 13 residues. The CDR3 protein is CASSDTGSTQAFF. The CDR3 DNA sequence: TGTGCCAGCAGTGATACAGGTTCGACTCAAGCTTTCTTT. Supplemented by reference TRBV2 and TRBJ1-1, the full variable domain reads EPEVTQTPSHQVTQMGQEVILRCVPISNHLYFYWYRQILGQKVEFLVSFYNNEISEKSEIFDDQFSVERPDGSNFTLKIRSTKLEDSAMYFCASSDTGSTQAFFGQGTRLTVV.

The chain has TRBV27 and TRBJ1-5; D unclear. There are 12 residues in the CDR3. Germline CDR1 MNHEY, CDR2 SMNVEV (reference sequence). With 7 bases removed from V and 0 bases from J, the gap between germline ends came to 4 bases. For the CDR3, the DNA is TGTGCCAGCAACTATAGCAATCAGCCCCAGCATTTT. Its protein product is CASNYSNQPQHF.

The chain uses TRBV28 and TRBJ2-7, with a tentative D call TRBD2 (5 bases). The CDR3 sequence is 13 residues long. Germline V CDR1 and CDR2: MDHEN, SYDVKM. Between the trimmed V and J ends, which lost 7 bases and 5 bases, there was a span of 15 bases. The CDR3 coding sequence is TGTGCCAGCACCGCCCCTAGCCCCCACGAGCAGTACTTC. Protein product: CASTAPSPHEQYF.

The chain links TRBV4-1 to TRBJ1-6, with D perhaps matching TRBD1 (6 bases). Trimming took 4 bases from V and 7 from J, leaving 14 bases between them. From germline, CDR1 is MGHRA and CDR2 YSYEKL. The CDR3 loop spans 15 amino acids. CDR3 sequence: CASSLDRVPNSPLHF. CDR3 in DNA: TGCGCCAGCAGCCTGGACAGAGTACCGAATTCACCCCTCCACTTT.